This T cell receptor beta chain was found in a study of Graves' ophthalmopathy and Graves' hyperthyroidism (dated 2018 in TCRdb). Study-wide context: Hyperthyroidism was considered stable if no progression to ophthalmopathy occurred within 18 months of follow-up. TCR beta repertoire signatures were used to distinguish Graves' ophthalmopathy from Graves' hyperthyroidism and to predict progression to ophthalmopathy. In total, around 140 blood samples were TCR-sequenced: some 40 ophthalmopathy, approximately 75 hyperthyroidism and 17 hyperthyroidism-to-ophthalmopathy patients. To explore V-J signatures that separate ophthalmopathy from hyperthyroidism, a discovery set of around 97 patients was enrolled, consisting of about 41 with ophthalmopathy and around 57 with stable hyperthyroidism. The independent validation cohort included 18 to 20 hyperthyroidism patients plus 17 patients who later progressed from hyperthyroidism to ophthalmopathy. In a handful of hyperthyroidism patients, the T-cell repertoire of thyroid tissue was compared with the T-cell repertoire of blood. Following sampling, methimazole starting at 30 mg daily was administered to hyperthyroidism patients, and high-dose intravenous methylprednisolone was administered to ophthalmopathy patients. The research as a whole found: Most expanded thyroid clonotypes with frequency above 0.001 were also detected in blood, suggesting blood repertoires may reflect the thyroid immune response. In validation, the model predicted ophthalmopathy progression with nearly 71% sensitivity and 72.22% specificity; roughly eleven predicted patients were CT-confirmed with GO in a median of approximately six months. In cross-validation, the 13-signature model distinguished ophthalmopathy from stable hyperthyroidism with nearly 90% sensitivity and roughly 81% specificity, while in the test set the corresponding values were about 80% and 75%. No statistical method was used to predetermine the sample size, and group allocation was not hidden from the investigators.

Per the germline V gene, SQVTM is the CDR1 and ANQGSEA is the CDR2. V gives up 6 bases and J gives up 0 bases, and the segment between their germline ends measures 9 bases. From cysteine to phenylalanine, the CDR3 is 13 amino acids long. The sequence is cut down to CDR3 DNA, 39 bases in frame from base 1. This clonotype was recorded many times. The antigen it binds to is not known. No much larger clone is present one base from it, and per-base qualities are unavailable. The hyperthyroidism patients were 18 to 65 years old and newly diagnosed, with a disease duration of less than 2 months. Patients were excluded if they had other autoimmune diseases, uncontrolled infections, pregnancy or lactation. Clinical symptoms, serum thyroxine, TRAb, thyroid ultrasound and orbital computed tomography were used for diagnosis. Total RNA was extracted with Trizol reagent and quality-checked on an Agilent 2100 Bioanalyzer.

For repertoire sequencing, the TCR beta CDR3 regions were amplified from RNA transcripts. HTBI primers and the Qiagen OneStep RT-PCR kit were used in a first-round RT-PCR, which was followed by a second-round multiplex PCR, size selection and purification. Libraries were sequenced on an Illumina HiSeq2000 using paired-end 100 bp reads. In the original analysis: Reads were processed with SOAPnuke, discarding reads with adapters, uncalled bases, mean Phred below 15, or no exact constant-primer or identifier match. High-quality paired reads were merged with COPE v1.2.5. Each unique nucleotide sequence was defined as a clonotype, and clonotypes were aligned to IMGT TRB V, D and J references with MiTCR v1.1. Analysis was restricted to V-J combinations with a frequency above 0.0001, which covered roughly 99% of repertoires. For each V-J combination, a TCR clonal expansion and chaos score was defined as the ratio of F50 clonal expansion to chaos observed in the TCRdist matrix. Features were reduced by Welch's t-statistics and random forest to around 14 V-J combinations, which fed a naive Bayes classifier. Thyroid-blood repertoire similarity was quantified with the Morisita-Horn index. TCRdb handled the public reads itself, with Q25 trimming in fastp and clone calling in MiXCR, and kept productive beta chains. Identical CDR3 protein sequences are pooled into one entry, listed with their most common genes and DNA. TCRdb's processing, not the study's, gives the V and J calls here. A total of over a million distinct CDR3 sequences appear in this sample, roughly 35% of them only once. Jointly, the top ten make up approximately 12% of the sample.

What was sequenced was peripheral blood or thyroid tissue (not recorded which). The rearrangement combines TRBV29-1 with TRBJ1-3; possibly the D gene is TRBD1, per 5 matching bases. The receptor was isolated from an adult man with Graves' hyperthyroidism. The DNA sequence is as follows: TGCAGCGTGTCCAGGGACTCTGGAAACACCATATATTTT. This translates into CSVSRDSGNTIYF.